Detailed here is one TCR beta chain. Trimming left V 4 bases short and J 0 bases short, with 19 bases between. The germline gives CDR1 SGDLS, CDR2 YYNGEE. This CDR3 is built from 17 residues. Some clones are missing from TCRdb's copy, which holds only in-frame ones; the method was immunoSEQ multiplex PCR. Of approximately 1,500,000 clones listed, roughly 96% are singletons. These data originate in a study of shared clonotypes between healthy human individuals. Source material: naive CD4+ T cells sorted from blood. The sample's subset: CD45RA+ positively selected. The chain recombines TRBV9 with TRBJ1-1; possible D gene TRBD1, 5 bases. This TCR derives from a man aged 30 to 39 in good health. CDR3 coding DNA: TGTGCCAGCAGCCCCTTGATAGGGGAGTTACTGAACACTGAAGCTTTCTTT. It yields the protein CASSPLIGELLNTEAFF.